The TCR beta chain described here comes from a study of patients and donors after allogeneic stem cell transplantation (dated by TCRdb to about 2020). Trimming removed 1 base from V and 1 base from J, leaving 5 bases between the germline ends. CDR1 and CDR2, looked up from the germline V gene, are SNHLY and FYNNEI. There are 14 amino acids in the CDR3, from cysteine to phenylalanine inclusive. The kept DNA is CDR3 alone, 42 bases in frame from the first base. Note on this clonotype: Its target antigen remains unknown. Base qualities are missing; no much larger clone stands one base away.

The library came from RT-PCR. Data came from a NextSeq 550. TCRdb reprocessing: public reads trimmed at Q25 with fastp, clones called with MiXCR, in-frame beta chains kept. Every entry covers one CDR3 protein and lists the most common genes and DNA from its rows. This sample gives roughly 940,000 distinct CDR3 sequences in total; roughly 18% of them show up just once. The top ten clones comprise about 6% of the sample. The origin of this receptor is a human donor who was either an allogeneic HSCT recipient or a stem cell or donor lymphocyte infusion donor (not recorded which). It is not recorded whose cells these are; they may come from a transplant donor. The sequenced sample consisted of blood, either unsorted or a sorted T cell fraction (not recorded which). The chain links TRBV2 with TRBJ1-5; confidence is insufficient to name the D gene. The sequence in DNA is TGTGCCAGCAGTGAAGAACAGAGCAATCAGCCCCAGCATTTT. This sequence encodes CASSEEQSNQPQHF.